This entry features one TCR beta chain sequence. This table comes from immunoSEQ multiplex PCR, and its TCRdb copy is limited to in-frame clones, with some not included. Of tens of thousands of clones listed, roughly 79% are singletons. The sample is drawn from a study of PD-L1 blockade in urothelial cancer. About the research overall: Median blood clonality was around 0.08, with 82,636 unique TCRs.

Trimming stripped 5 bases from V and 7 bases from J, with 6 bases between. The germline gives CDR1 SGHNT, CDR2 YENEEA. The CDR3 totals 11 residues. Time point reported: pretreatment peripheral blood. The cohort comprised individuals with locally advanced or metastatic urothelial carcinoma. The origin of this receptor is a man between 65 and 80 years old with urothelial cancer. The sequences come from PBMCs, collected around atezolizumab (anti-PD-L1) treatment. V and J are TRBV11-3 and TRBJ2-1; no firm D call. The CDR3 DNA sequence: TGTGCCAGCAGCATCGTAAATGAGCAGTTCTTC. Translating gives CASSIVNEQFF. Full variable domain (outside the CDR3, taken from reference TRBV11-3 and TRBJ2-1): EAGVVQSPRYKIIEKKQPVAFWCNPISGHNTLYWYLQNLGQGPELLIRYENEEAVDDSQLPKDRFSAERLKGVDSTLKIQPAELGDSAVYLCASSIVNEQFFGPGTRLTVL.